Below are 4 T cell receptor beta chains sequenced from a single sample in a study of blood T cell repertoires in COVID-19. Assay used: immunoSEQ multiplex PCR; TCRdb lists only in-frame clones, some missing. The sample consists of approximately 240,000 clones, under 85% of them appearing once. Sequenced: peripheral blood. These receptors were collected from a woman aged 40 to 50 with active or convalescent COVID-19.

The chain combines TRBV29-1 with TRBJ2-7, with D possibly matching TRBD2 (6 bases). Germline V gene lookup returns CDR1 SQVTM and CDR2 ANQGSEA. This CDR3 has 11 amino acids. The CDR3, as DNA: TGCAGTGGGCGGGGAGCCTACGAGCAGTACTTC. This codes for CSGRGAYEQYF.

The chain is built from TRBV12-3 or TRBV12-4 and TRBJ2-1, with 7 bases lining up with TRBD1. The CDR3 contains 12 residues. The trim removed 5 bases at V and 10 bases at J, leaving 5 bases unmatched. The CDR3 DNA reads as TGTGCCAGCAGTCAAACACAGGGGGAGCAGTTCTTC. The encoded protein is CASSQTQGEQFF.

This clone appeared once. The gene calls are TRBV4-1 and TRBJ1-4; D not resolved. V lost 0 bases and J lost 7, with 15 bases in between. Germline loops: CDR1 MGHRA, CDR2 YSYEKL. CDR3 length: 16 amino acids. CDR3: CASSQETVVRGEKLFF. For the CDR3, the DNA is TGCGCCAGCAGCCAAGAGACTGTTGTGCGAGGTGAAAAACTGTTTTTT.

This clone was observed once. The chain carries TRBV28 and TRBJ2-7, with a weak D call TRBD2 (6 bases). Germline V CDR1 and CDR2: MDHEN, SYDVKM. The germline V and J ends were trimmed by 6 bases and 2 bases, with 11 bases remaining between them. CDR3 length equals 13 residues. The CDR3 DNA is TGTGCCAGCAGCCGGGGGTATCCCTACGAGCAGTACGTC. This gives the protein CASSRGYPYEQYV.